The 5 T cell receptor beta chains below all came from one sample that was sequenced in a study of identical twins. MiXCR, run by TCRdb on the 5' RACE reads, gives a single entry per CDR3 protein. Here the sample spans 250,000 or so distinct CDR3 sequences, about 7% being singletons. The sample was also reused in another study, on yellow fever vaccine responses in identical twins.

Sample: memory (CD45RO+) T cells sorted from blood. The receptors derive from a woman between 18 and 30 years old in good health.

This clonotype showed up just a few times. The CDR3 sequence is CASSLEGSLGFLGTDTQYF. The CDR3 region has the DNA TGCGCCAGCAGCTTGGAGGGTAGTTTGGGGTTCCTGGGAACAGATACGCAGTATTTT. The chain carries TRBV5-1 and TRBJ2-3; D not resolved. V lost 0 bases and J lost 3, with 23 bases in between. The CDR3 has 19 residues. Germline CDR1 SGHRS, CDR2 YFSETQ.

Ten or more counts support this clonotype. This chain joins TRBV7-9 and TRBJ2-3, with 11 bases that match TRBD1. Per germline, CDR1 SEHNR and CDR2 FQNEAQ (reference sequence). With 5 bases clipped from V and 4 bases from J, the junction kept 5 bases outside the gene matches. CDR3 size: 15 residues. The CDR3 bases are TGTGCCAGCAGCCTCGGACAGGGGGCTGCAGATACGCAGTATTTT. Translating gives CASSLGQGAADTQYF.

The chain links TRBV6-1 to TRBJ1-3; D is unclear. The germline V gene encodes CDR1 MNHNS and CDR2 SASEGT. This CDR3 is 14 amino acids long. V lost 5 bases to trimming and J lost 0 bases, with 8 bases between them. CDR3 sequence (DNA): TGTGCCAGCAGTACCAGGAGCTCTGGAAACACCATATATTTT. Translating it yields CASSTRSSGNTIYF.

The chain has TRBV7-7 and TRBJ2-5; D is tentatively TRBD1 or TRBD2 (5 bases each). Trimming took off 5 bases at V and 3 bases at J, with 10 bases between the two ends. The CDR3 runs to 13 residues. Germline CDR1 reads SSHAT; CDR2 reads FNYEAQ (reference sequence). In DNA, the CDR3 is TGTGCCAGCAGCAGGGACCTAAAAGAGACCCAGTACTTC. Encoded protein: CASSRDLKETQYF.

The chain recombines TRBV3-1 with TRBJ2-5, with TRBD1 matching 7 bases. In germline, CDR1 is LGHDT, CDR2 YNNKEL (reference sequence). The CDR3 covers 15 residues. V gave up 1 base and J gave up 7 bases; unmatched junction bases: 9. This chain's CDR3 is CASSQVPDRTGTQYF. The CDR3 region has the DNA TGTGCCAGCAGCCAAGTGCCGGACAGGACAGGGACCCAGTACTTC.